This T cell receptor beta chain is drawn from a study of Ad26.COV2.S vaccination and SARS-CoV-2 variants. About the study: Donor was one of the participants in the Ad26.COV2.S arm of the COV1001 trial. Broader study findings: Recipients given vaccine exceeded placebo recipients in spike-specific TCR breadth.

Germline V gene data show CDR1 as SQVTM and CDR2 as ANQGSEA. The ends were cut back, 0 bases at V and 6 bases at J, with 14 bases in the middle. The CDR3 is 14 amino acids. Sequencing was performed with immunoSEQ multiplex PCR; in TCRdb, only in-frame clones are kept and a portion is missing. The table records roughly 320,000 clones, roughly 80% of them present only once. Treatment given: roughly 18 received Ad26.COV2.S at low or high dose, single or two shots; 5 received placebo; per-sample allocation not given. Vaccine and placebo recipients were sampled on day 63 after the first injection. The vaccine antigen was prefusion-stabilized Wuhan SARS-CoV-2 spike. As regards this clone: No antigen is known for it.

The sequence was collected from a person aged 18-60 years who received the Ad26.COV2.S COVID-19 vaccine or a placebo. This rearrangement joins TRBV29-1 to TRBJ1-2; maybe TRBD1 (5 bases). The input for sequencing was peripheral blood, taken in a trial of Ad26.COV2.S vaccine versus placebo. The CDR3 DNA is TGCAGCGTTGAAGACCCCGGGACCTACGATGGCTACACCTTC. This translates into CSVEDPGTYDGYTF.